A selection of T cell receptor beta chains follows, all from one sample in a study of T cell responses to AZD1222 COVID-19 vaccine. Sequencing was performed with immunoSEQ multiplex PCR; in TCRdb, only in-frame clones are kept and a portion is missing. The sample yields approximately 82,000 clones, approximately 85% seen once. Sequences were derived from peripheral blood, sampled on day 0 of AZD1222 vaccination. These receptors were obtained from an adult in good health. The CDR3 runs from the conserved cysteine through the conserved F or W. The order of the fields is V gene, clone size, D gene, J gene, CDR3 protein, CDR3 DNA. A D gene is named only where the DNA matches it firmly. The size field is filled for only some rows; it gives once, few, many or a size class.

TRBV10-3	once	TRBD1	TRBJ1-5	CAIQGALTPNQPQHF	TGTGCCATCCAGGGGGCGCTTACCCCTAATCAGCCCCAGCATTTT
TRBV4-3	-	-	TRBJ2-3	CASSQSQGSTDTQYF	TGCGCCAGCAGCCAATCACAGGGAAGCACAGATACGCAGTATTTT
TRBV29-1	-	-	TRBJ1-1	CSASAPGNTEAFF	TGCAGCGCCTCGGCGCCGGGGAACACTGAAGCTTTCTTT
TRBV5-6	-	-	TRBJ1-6	CASSLVGVGSPLHF	TGTGCCAGCAGCTTGGTGGGAGTAGGTTCACCCCTCCACTTT
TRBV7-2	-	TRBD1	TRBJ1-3	CASSITGAGNTIYF	TGTGCCAGCAGCATAACAGGGGCTGGAAACACCATATATTTT
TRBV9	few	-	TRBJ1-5	CASSPGWSLNQPQHF	TGTGCCAGCAGCCCAGGGTGGAGTCTCAATCAGCCCCAGCATTTT
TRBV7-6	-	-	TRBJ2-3	CAPGDTQYF	TGTGCCCCCGGGGATACGCAGTATTTT
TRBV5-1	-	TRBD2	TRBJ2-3	CASSLFLAGTSTDTQYF	TGCGCCAGCAGCTTGTTCCTAGCGGGGACTAGCACAGATACGCAGTATTTT
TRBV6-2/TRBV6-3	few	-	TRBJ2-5	CASSYGTGLKTQYF	TGTGCCAGCAGTTACGGGACTGGATTGAAGACCCAGTACTTC
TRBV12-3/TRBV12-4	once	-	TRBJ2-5	CASSPPVGETQYF	TGTGCCAGCAGTCCCCCCGTAGGAGAGACCCAGTACTTC
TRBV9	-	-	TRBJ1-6	CASSVEGNSPLHF	TGTGCCAGCAGCGTAGAGGGAAATTCACCCCTCCACTTT
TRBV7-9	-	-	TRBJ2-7	CASSLAIRSYEQYF	TGTGCCAGCAGCTTGGCGATACGCTCCTACGAGCAGTACTTC
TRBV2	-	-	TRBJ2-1	CASSEDSYNEQFF	TGTGCCAGCAGTGAAGACTCCTACAATGAGCAGTTCTTC
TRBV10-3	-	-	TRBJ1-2	CAISVPGGQGYTF	TGTGCCATCAGTGTCCCGGGGGGCCAGGGCTACACCTTC
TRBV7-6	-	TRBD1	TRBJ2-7	CASSLTTGDVYEQYF	TGTGCCAGCAGCCTCACGACAGGGGACGTCTACGAGCAGTACTTC
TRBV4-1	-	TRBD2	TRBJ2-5	CASSQGPAGQETQYF	TGCGCCAGCAGCCAAGGCCCAGCGGGGCAAGAGACCCAGTACTTC
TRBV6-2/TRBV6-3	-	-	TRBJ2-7	CASSYTPAYYEQYF	TGTGCCAGCAGTTACACTCCGGCTTATTACGAGCAGTACTTC
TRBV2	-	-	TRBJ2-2	CASQRRAVSTGELFF	TGTGCCAGTCAAAGACGGGCAGTGAGCACCGGGGAGCTGTTTTTT
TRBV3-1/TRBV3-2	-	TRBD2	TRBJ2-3	CASSPWTSGTDTQYF	TGTGCCAGCAGCCCGTGGACTAGCGGCACAGATACGCAGTATTTT
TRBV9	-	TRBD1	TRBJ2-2	CASSVGTGATNTGELFF	TGTGCCAGCAGCGTAGGGACAGGGGCTACGAACACCGGGGAGCTGTTTTTT
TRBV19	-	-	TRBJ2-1	CASSIRDPNRGEQFF	TGTGCCAGTAGTATCCGGGACCCAAATCGCGGTGAGCAGTTCTTC
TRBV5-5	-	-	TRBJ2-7	CASSLVLGAPYEQYF	TGTGCCAGCAGCTTGGTTCTGGGGGCACCCTACGAGCAGTACTTC
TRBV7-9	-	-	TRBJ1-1	CASSSRSTEAFF	TGTGCCAGCAGCTCAAGGAGCACTGAAGCTTTCTTT
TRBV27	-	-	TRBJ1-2	CASLGPKDRLLGGYTF	TGTGCCAGCTTGGGTCCAAAAGACAGGCTGCTGGGAGGCTACACCTTC
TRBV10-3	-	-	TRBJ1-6	CAIKAGVDSPLHF	TGTGCCATCAAGGCAGGGGTTGACTCACCCCTCCACTTT
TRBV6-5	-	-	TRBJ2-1	CASRRGDEQFF	TGTGCCAGCAGGCGAGGCGATGAGCAGTTCTTC
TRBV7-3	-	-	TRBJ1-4	CASSPGVGEKLFF	TGTGCCAGCAGCCCAGGGGTGGGGGAAAAACTGTTTTTT
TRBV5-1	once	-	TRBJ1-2	CASSEPESYGYTF	TGCGCCAGCTCCGAACCGGAATCCTATGGCTACACCTTC
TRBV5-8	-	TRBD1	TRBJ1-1	CASSPGQGGDTEAFF	TGTGCCAGCAGCCCAGGACAGGGAGGGGACACTGAAGCTTTCTTT
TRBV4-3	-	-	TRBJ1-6	CASSQGVRGDSPLHF	TGCGCCAGCAGCCAAGGAGTTCGAGGGGATTCACCCCTCCACTTT
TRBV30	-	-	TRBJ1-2	CAWKIRGWGVNYGYTF	TGTGCCTGGAAAATCAGGGGTTGGGGGGTTAACTATGGCTACACCTTC